This note documents a single TCR beta chain sequence. Its antigen is not known. The germline gives CDR1 MDHEN, CDR2 SYDVKM. This CDR3 contains 15 residues. V trimming: 5 bases; J trimming: 2 bases; junction bases outside the gene matches: 7. The data belong to a study of graft-versus-host responses after intestinal transplantation. The repertoire was sequenced with immunoSEQ multiplex PCR; TCRdb's copy has only in-frame clones and lacks some. The sample contains approximately 70,000 clones, just under 95% of which appear only once. Findings and caveats of the study: Recipient marrow held GvH clones, some first seen in ileum or blood. Where graft-donor T cell macrochimerism was present, patients had high graft-versus-host to host-versus-graft clonal ratios in allografts.

The source was bone marrow, collected nearly 750 days after intestinal transplantation. The source of this sequence is a human patient who received an intestinal transplant, so some T cells may come from the graft donor. The chain joins TRBV28 to TRBJ2-5, with 8 bases identical to TRBD2. The CDR3 sequence is CASSPLAGKQETQYF. CDR3 nucleotide sequence: TGTGCCAGCAGTCCGTTAGCGGGGAAACAAGAGACCCAGTACTTC.